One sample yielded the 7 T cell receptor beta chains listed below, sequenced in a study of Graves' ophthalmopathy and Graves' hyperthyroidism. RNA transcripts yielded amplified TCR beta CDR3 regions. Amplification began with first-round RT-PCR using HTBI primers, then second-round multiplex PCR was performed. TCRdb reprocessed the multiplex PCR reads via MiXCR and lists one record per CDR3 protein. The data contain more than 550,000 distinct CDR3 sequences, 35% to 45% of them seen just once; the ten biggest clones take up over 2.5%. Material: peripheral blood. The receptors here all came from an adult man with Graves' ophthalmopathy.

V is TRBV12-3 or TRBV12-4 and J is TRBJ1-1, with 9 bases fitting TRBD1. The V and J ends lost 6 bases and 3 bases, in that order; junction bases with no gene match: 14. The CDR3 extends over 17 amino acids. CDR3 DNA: TGTGCCAGCAGCCTAGACAGGGGGTTGGGGAGGGACACTGAAGCTTTCTTT. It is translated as CASSLDRGLGRDTEAFF.

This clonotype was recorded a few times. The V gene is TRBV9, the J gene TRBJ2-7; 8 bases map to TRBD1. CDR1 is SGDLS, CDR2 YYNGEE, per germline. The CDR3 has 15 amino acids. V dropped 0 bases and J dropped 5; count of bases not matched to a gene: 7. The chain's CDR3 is CASSVEGDRKDEQYF. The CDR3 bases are TGTGCCAGCAGCGTAGAGGGGGACAGGAAGGACGAGCAGTACTTC.

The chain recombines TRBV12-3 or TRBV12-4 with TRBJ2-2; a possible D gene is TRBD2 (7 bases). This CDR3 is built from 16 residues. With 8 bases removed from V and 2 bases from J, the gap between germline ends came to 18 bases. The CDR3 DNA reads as TGTGCCAGCGTCCCCGGCGGGGGCTATAACACCGGGGAGCTGTTTTTT. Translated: CASVPGGGYNTGELFF.

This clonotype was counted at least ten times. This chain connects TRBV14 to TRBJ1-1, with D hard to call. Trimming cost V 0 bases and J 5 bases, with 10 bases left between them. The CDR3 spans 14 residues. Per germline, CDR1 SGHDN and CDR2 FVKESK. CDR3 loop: CASSQEGGWTEAFF. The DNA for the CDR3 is TGTGCCAGCAGCCAAGAGGGAGGATGGACTGAAGCTTTCTTT.

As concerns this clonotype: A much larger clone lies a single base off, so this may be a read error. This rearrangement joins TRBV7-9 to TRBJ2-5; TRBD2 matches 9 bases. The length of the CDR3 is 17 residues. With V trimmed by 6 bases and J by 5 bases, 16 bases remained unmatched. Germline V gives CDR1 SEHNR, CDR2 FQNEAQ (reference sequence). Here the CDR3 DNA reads TGTGCCAGCAGTCGAAGCGGGGGGCTGCTAAAAGTGGAGACCCAGTACTTC. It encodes CASSRSGGLLKVETQYF.

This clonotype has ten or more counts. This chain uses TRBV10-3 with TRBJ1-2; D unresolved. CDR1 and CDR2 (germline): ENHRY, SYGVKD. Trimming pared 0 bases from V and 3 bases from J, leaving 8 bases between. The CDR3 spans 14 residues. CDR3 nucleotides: TGTGCCATCAGTGAGTCTTCGGCGTACTATGGCTACACCTTC. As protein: CAISESSAYYGYTF.

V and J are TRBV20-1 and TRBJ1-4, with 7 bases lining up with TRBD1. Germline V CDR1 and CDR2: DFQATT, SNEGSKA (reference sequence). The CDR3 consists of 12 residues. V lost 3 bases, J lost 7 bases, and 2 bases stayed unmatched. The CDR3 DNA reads TGCAGTGCTAGGGAGGGGGCTGAAAAACTGTTTTTT. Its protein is CSAREGAEKLFF.